The 16 T cell receptor beta chains presented below share a single source sample, sequenced in a study of blood T cell repertoires in COVID-19 (TCRdb year 2020). Receptor amplification or capture employed the immunoSEQ multiplex PCR assay. TCRdb limited this immuneACCESS table to in-frame rearrangements with V and J called. A share of clones is missing; checked studies link under half to unresolved V genes, and the rest is unexplained. Counted in this sample were about 300,000 clones; 89% of them appeared once. Approximately 5% of the sample is taken by the ten largest. Material for sequencing was PBMCs or T cells enriched from blood (not recorded which). Receptors originate from a man in his 60s who had recovered from COVID-19.

The V call is TRBV19, the J call TRBJ2-7; 8 bases match TRBD2. CDR3 length: 16 amino acids. Germline CDR1 LNHDA, CDR2 SQIVND (reference sequence). Trimming removed 3 bases from V and 5 bases from J; junction bases left unmatched: 12. CDR3 in DNA: TGTGCCAGTAGTATGACTCTAGCGGGTACCTGGCACGAGCAGTACTTC. This codes for CASSMTLAGTWHEQYF.

The J gene is TRBJ2-7, the V gene TRBV3-1 (or the pseudogene TRBV3-2); 9 bases line up with TRBD2. CDR1 and CDR2 from the germline V gene are LGHDT and YNNKEL (reference sequence). J gave up 0 bases and V 3 bases, and 3 bases lay outside the gene matches. The CDR3 contains 15 residues. The CDR3 spells CASSHSSGNSYEQYF. Written as DNA, the CDR3 is TGTGCCAGCAGCCACTCTAGCGGGAACTCCTACGAGCAGTACTTC.

The chain has TRBV15 and TRBJ1-2, with a tentative D call TRBD1 (5 bases). Germline V gives CDR1 LNHNV, CDR2 YYDKDF (reference sequence). The V gene lost 5 bases and the J gene lost 4 bases, with 8 bases spanning the gap. The CDR3 is 12 amino acids. The CDR3 DNA reads TGTGCCACCAGCCGCGGGGGCTATGGCTACACCTTC. Translating gives CATSRGGYGYTF.

This rearrangement joins TRBV5-4 to TRBJ2-5; 8 bases match TRBD2. V shed 5 bases and J 1 base; nucleotides not matched to a gene: 10. Germline V gene data show CDR1 as SGHNT and CDR2 as YYREEE (reference sequence). The CDR3 has 16 residues. CDR3 protein: CASSMATSGLQETQYF. CDR3 sequence (DNA): TGTGCCAGCAGTATGGCCACTAGCGGTCTCCAAGAGACCCAGTACTTC.

The chain employs TRBV5-6 and TRBJ1-2; 10 bases match TRBD1. The CDR3 contains 18 residues. V was pared by 4 bases and J by 0 bases, with 12 bases of the junction left unmatched. CDR1 is SGHDT, CDR2 YYEEEE, per germline. In DNA, the CDR3 is TGTGCCAGCAGCGACGGACAGGGGGATCCGCGAGCTAACTATGGCTACACCTTC. The encoded protein is CASSDGQGDPRANYGYTF.

This clone was recorded only once. This sequence joins TRBV5-4 and TRBJ1-2; 7 bases line up with TRBD1. The CDR3 contains 13 residues. Germline CDR1 reads SGHNT; CDR2 reads YYREEE (reference sequence). The V gene end was trimmed by 2 bases and the J gene end by 7 bases; junction bases not matched to a gene: 5. CDR3 DNA sequence: TGTGCCAGCAGCTTTTCAGGGGGTTTTGGCTACACCTTC. Protein sequence: CASSFSGGFGYTF.

This chain links TRBV5-6 with TRBJ2-7, with D uncertain. CDR3 length: 11 amino acids. Trimming removed 4 bases from V and 9 bases from J, with 11 bases in between. The V gene's germline CDR1 is SGHDT and CDR2 YYEEEE. The CDR3 is CASSTIGVQYF. CDR3 in DNA: TGTGCCAGCAGCACTATCGGAGTGCAGTACTTC.

For this clone: The identical CDR3 is also encoded by other nucleotide sequences in the sample. This chain uses TRBV7-3 with TRBJ2-1; 10 bases line up with TRBD2. Unmatched junction bases numbered 5, after V lost 2 bases and J lost 7 bases. The CDR3 loop spans 15 amino acids. Germline CDR1 and CDR2: SGHTA and FQGTGA. DNA of the CDR3: TGTGCCAGCAGCTTACTAGCGGGAGTGGGGAATGAGCAGTTCTTC. It encodes CASSLLAGVGNEQFF.

This clone occurred once. The V call is TRBV5-1, the J call TRBJ2-7; D possibly corresponds to TRBD1 (5 bases). The germline CDR1 and CDR2 sequences are SGHRS and YFSETQ. This CDR3 region has 15 residues. Deletions cut 0 bases from V and 4 bases from J, with 14 bases between. In nucleotides, the CDR3 is TGCGCCAGCAGCTTGGCCGCAGGGAAGGGTTACGAGCAGTACTTC. Protein: CASSLAAGKGYEQYF.

This clone was seen once. The rearrangement joins TRBV7-8 to TRBJ2-7; TRBD2 matches 10 bases. Germline-derived CDR1 and CDR2 are SGHVS and FQNEAQ. CDR3 length equals 15 residues. J lost 9 bases, V lost 5 bases, and 13 bases had no gene match. CDR3 residues: CASSSTGTSAGGQYF. The CDR3 DNA follows: TGTGCCAGCAGCAGCACCGGGACTAGCGCCGGAGGGCAGTACTTC.

This clone was detected a few times. J is TRBJ2-1 and V is TRBV28; TRBD2 matches 9 bases. The CDR3 spans 17 residues. The V gene's germline CDR1 is MDHEN and CDR2 SYDVKM. V dropped 1 base and J dropped 6; count of bases not matched to a gene: 10. CDR3 bases: TGTGCCAGCAGTTTATACGGAGGGGCGGGAGGGCCCAATGAGCAGTTCTTC. Protein: CASSLYGGAGGPNEQFF.

This clone was seen only a few times. The chain has TRBV6-5 and TRBJ1-5; the match to TRBD1 covers 7 bases. The CDR3 sequence is 14 residues long. CDR1 is MNHEY and CDR2 is SVGAGI in the germline V gene. V shed 6 bases, J shed 4 bases, and the junction held 6 bases outside the gene matches. CDR3 sequence (DNA): TGTGCCAGCAGCCAGGCAGGGGGGAATCAGCCCCAGCATTTT. This encodes CASSQAGGNQPQHF.

The chain combines TRBV5-1 with TRBJ2-2; no definite D call. Between the trimmed V and J ends, which lost 5 bases and 4 bases, there was a span of 15 bases. The CDR3 consists of 15 residues. Germline CDR1 is SGHRS and CDR2 is YFSETQ. CDR3 coding DNA: TGCGCCAGCAGTCCCGAGCCTAGTGGCACCGGGGAGCTGTTTTTT. Its protein is CASSPEPSGTGELFF.

This chain connects TRBV28 to TRBJ2-7; tentative D call: TRBD1 (5 bases). The V and J ends lost 7 bases and 3 bases respectively, with 10 bases between them. CDR1 MDHEN and CDR2 SYDVKM come from the germline V gene. The CDR3 covers 12 residues. CDR3: CASTSGYYEQYF. CDR3 nucleotide sequence: TGTGCCAGCACTTCAGGGTACTACGAGCAGTACTTC.

The rearrangement uses TRBV24-1 and TRBJ2-5, with D tentatively TRBD1 (5 bases). Trimming pared 2 bases from V and 1 base from J, leaving 13 bases between. CDR1 and CDR2 from the germline V gene are KGHDR and SFDVKD. The length of the CDR3 is 16 residues. The CDR3 loop reads CATSDSVAGSQETQYF. The CDR3 region has the DNA TGTGCCACCAGTGATTCGGTTGCAGGGTCCCAAGAGACCCAGTACTTC.

The chain joins TRBV3-1 (or the pseudogene TRBV3-2) to TRBJ2-2; tentative D call: TRBD2 (6 bases). Per germline, CDR1 LGHDT and CDR2 YNNKEL (reference sequence). CDR3 size: 15 residues. V lost 2 bases to trimming and J lost 3 bases, with 10 bases between them. CDR3 region: CASSQYGGYTGELFF. CDR3 coding DNA: TGTGCCAGCAGCCAATATGGGGGGTACACCGGGGAGCTGTTTTTT.